What follows is one T cell receptor beta chain and its context. This specimen belongs to a study of blood T cell repertoires in COVID-19. Across the study: Spain, Italy and the United States supplied samples that represented acute and convalescent COVID-19.

Germline trimming cut 1 base from V and 3 bases from J; bases unmatched to any gene: 6. The CDR3 sequence is 15 residues long. The germline gives CDR1 MGHRA, CDR2 YSYEKL. TCRdb's copy holds only in-frame clones and misses some; the assay was immunoSEQ multiplex PCR. In the table there are 100,000 or so clones, 65% to 90% of which are singletons. V is TRBV4-1 and J is TRBJ2-7; 7 nucleotides agree with TRBD1. Sequencing was done on a sample of peripheral blood. The source of this sequence is a middle-aged man with acute or convalescent COVID-19. The CDR3 region has the DNA TGCGCCAGCAGCCAAGGTGGGACAGCTTACTACGAGCAGTACTTC. It specifies CASSQGGTAYYEQYF.